The clone carrying this T cell receptor beta chain was found many times. Its antigen is undetermined. In germline, CDR1 is MNHEY, CDR2 SMNVEV (reference sequence). With 2 bases removed from V and 4 bases from J, the gap between germline ends came to 14 bases. There are 15 residues in the CDR3. Diagnoses used clinical symptoms, serum thyroxine and TRAb, thyroid ultrasound and orbital computed tomography. This specimen comes from a study of T cells in Graves' hyperthyroidism and ophthalmopathy. Findings of the study overall: Blood also contained most expanded thyroid clonotypes above 0.001. Ophthalmopathy got predicted by the model a median around 6.6 months before its onset.

RNA transcripts gave rise to amplified TCR beta CDR3 regions. A first-round RT-PCR of the TCR CDR3 used the HTBI primer set. A single record per CDR3 protein comes from TCRdb applying MiXCR to the multiplex PCR reads. The repertoire consists of 460,000 or so distinct CDR3 sequences, with approximately 15% occurring once and the leading ten covering less than 20%. The specimen was blood. This rearrangement joins TRBV27 to TRBJ1-1, with a possible D match to TRBD1 (5 bases). The source is a woman younger than 35 with Graves' hyperthyroidism. The CDR3 loop is CASSLGRWGGTEAFF. In DNA, the CDR3 is TGTGCCAGCAGTTTAGGACGGTGGGGCGGCACTGAAGCTTTCTTT.